The 13 T cell receptor beta chains presented below share a single source sample, sequenced in a study of blood T cells in healthy people across ages. Alongside a J-beta primer mix, a sample-barcoded 5' primer served in a second PCR lasting about 7 to 12 cycles. TCRdb redid the calling of the 5' RACE reads with MiXCR, one entry per CDR3 protein. The table lists around 1,700,000 distinct CDR3 sequences, under 30% of them singletons. The sequenced material came from blood. These receptors all come from a woman aged 25 to 39 in good health.

The DNA of the CDR3 is TGTGCCAGCAGCCGGGACAGGGGGGGGGCTGAAGCTTTCTTT. Amino acid sequence: CASSRDRGGAEAFF. The genes are TRBV27 and TRBJ1-1; TRBD1 agrees at 11 bases. The CDR3 contains 14 residues. CDR1 is MNHEY, CDR2 SMNVEV, per germline (reference sequence). V was clipped by 6 bases and J by 6 bases; unmatched bases: 6.

This chain connects TRBV6-5 to TRBJ1-1; 7 nucleotides line up with TRBD1. The CDR3 loop spans 12 amino acids. Per the germline V gene, CDR1 is MNHEY and CDR2 is SVGAGI. V shed 4 bases, J shed 8 bases, and the junction held 4 bases outside the gene matches. This chain's CDR3 is CASSSWTGEAFF. The CDR3 DNA reads as TGTGCCAGCAGTTCCTGGACAGGAGAAGCTTTCTTT.

There are many counts of this clonotype. The chain joins TRBV10-1 to TRBJ2-5; TRBD2 might be the D (7 bases). The length of the CDR3 is 13 residues. V lost 8 bases, J lost 4 bases, and 14 bases lay in between. CDR1 and CDR2 (germline): WNHNN, SYGVQD (reference sequence). Here the CDR3 reads CASVEGGRETQYF. DNA for the CDR3: TGCGCCAGCGTGGAGGGGGGGCGAGAGACCCAGTACTTC.

This rearrangement joins TRBV6-6 to TRBJ1-1, with no clear D. The germline gives CDR1 MNHNY, CDR2 SVGAGI (reference sequence). The CDR3 is 11 amino acids. Trimming took 2 bases from V and 5 from J, leaving 3 bases between them. The CDR3 DNA follows: TGTGCCAGCAGTTACATGACTGAAGCTTTCTTT. Protein sequence: CASSYMTEAFF.

The rearrangement uses TRBV2 and TRBJ2-3; tentative D call: TRBD2 (5 bases). CDR1 and CDR2 (germline): SNHLY, FYNNEI. The V end lost 4 bases, the J end lost 6 bases, and 14 bases lay between the germline ends. The CDR3 is made up of 14 amino acids. The CDR3 reads CASSADRGMDTQYF. The DNA of the CDR3 is TGTGCCAGCAGTGCGGATCGGGGTATGGATACGCAGTATTTT. The variable domain in full, completed from reference TRBV2 and TRBJ2-3, reads EPEVTQTPSHQVTQMGQEVILRCVPISNHLYFYWYRQILGQKVEFLVSFYNNEISEKSEIFDDQFSVERPDGSNFTLKIRSTKLEDSAMYFCASSADRGMDTQYFGPGTRLTVL.

The gene calls are TRBV20-1 and TRBJ2-7, with 13 bases matching TRBD2. This CDR3 region has 17 residues. Trimming cost V 5 bases and J 7 bases; bases outside gene matches: 17. Germline V lookup: CDR1 DFQATT, CDR2 SNEGSKA (reference sequence). The chain's CDR3 is CSAEGLAGISSYNEQYF. The DNA of the CDR3 is TGCAGTGCTGAGGGACTAGCGGGAATTAGCTCCTACAATGAGCAGTACTTC.

Ten or more counts support this clonotype. The rearrangement links TRBV4-3 to TRBJ2-1; tentatively, D is TRBD1 or TRBD2 (5 bases each). Between the trimmed V and J ends, which lost 6 bases and 9 bases, there was a span of 15 bases. The CDR3 spans 13 residues. Germline values: CDR1 LGHNA, CDR2 YSLEER. CDR3 protein: CASSYNPGREQFF. Written as DNA, the CDR3 is TGCGCCAGCAGTTACAATCCGGGGCGTGAGCAGTTCTTC.

Comments on this clonotype: One base away lies a much larger clone, so this may be a sequencing read error. J is TRBJ2-5 and V is TRBV4-1; 7 positions agree with TRBD1. The length of the CDR3 is 16 residues. V was clipped by 7 bases and J by 4 bases; unmatched bases: 15. CDR1 is MGHRA, CDR2 YSYEKL, per germline. CDR3 sequence (DNA): TGCGCCAGCAATACCTTGACAGGGTCGTATTCAGAGACCCAGTACTTC. Its protein is CASNTLTGSYSETQYF.

As to this clonotype: This could be a read error, since a much larger clone is one nucleotide away. This sequence joins TRBV7-6 and TRBJ2-4, with D perhaps TRBD2 (5 bases). The better agreement between TRBJ2-5 and the DNA end casts doubt on the J call. In germline, CDR1 is SGHVS, CDR2 FNYEAQ. There are 15 residues in the CDR3. The CDR3 DNA is TGTGCCAGCAGCTTCTCGGACTTCGGAGGAAAGACCCAGTACTTC. Protein: CASSFSDFGGKTQYF.

This clonotype was seen many times. The chain joins TRBV29-1 to TRBJ2-7; 10 bases fit TRBD1. CDR1 SQVTM and CDR2 ANQGSEA come from the germline V gene. The V gene end was trimmed by 5 bases and the J gene end by 2 bases; junction bases not matched to a gene: 3. This CDR3 region has 13 residues. The CDR3 nucleotides read TGCAGCGTTAGGGACAGGGGAACCTACGAGCAGTACTTC. Encoded protein: CSVRDRGTYEQYF.

This clonotype turned up a few times. The V and J genes are TRBV20-1 and TRBJ2-3, with 7 positions matching TRBD2. Germline V CDR1 and CDR2: DFQATT, SNEGSKA (reference sequence). The CDR3 totals 14 residues. V lost 6 bases to trimming and J lost 2 bases; unmatched junction nucleotides: 8. The CDR3 region has the DNA TGCAGTGCCCAAGGAGCGGGATTCACAGATACGCAGTATTTT. Amino acids: CSAQGAGFTDTQYF.

Turning to this clonotype: At one end, the junction sequence differs from germline, possibly due to a read error. This sequence joins TRBV7-6 and TRBJ2-3; the match to TRBD2 covers 11 bases. CDR1 is SGHVS, CDR2 FNYEAQ, per germline. The CDR3 is made up of 16 amino acids. The CDR3: CANSLLAGEGTDTQYF. Here the CDR3 DNA reads TGTGCCAACAGCCTACTAGCGGGGGAAGGCACAGATACGCAGTATTTT.

This chain connects TRBV7-9 to TRBJ2-2; D not resolved. The CDR3 spans 14 residues. Germline V gives CDR1 SEHNR, CDR2 FQNEAQ (reference sequence). The V end was cut by 1 base, the J end by 6 bases, with 9 bases between. CDR3 sequence reads: CASSLVQPAGELFF. The CDR3 DNA follows: TGTGCCAGCAGCTTAGTACAACCGGCCGGGGAGCTGTTTTTT. Looking up the rest from reference TRBV7-9 and TRBJ2-2 gives the full variable domain: DTGVSQNPRHKITKRGQNVTFRCDPISEHNRLYWYRQTLGQGPEFLTYFQNEAQLEKSRLLSDRFSAERPKGSFSTLEIQRTEQGDSAMYLCASSLVQPAGELFFGEGSRLTVL.